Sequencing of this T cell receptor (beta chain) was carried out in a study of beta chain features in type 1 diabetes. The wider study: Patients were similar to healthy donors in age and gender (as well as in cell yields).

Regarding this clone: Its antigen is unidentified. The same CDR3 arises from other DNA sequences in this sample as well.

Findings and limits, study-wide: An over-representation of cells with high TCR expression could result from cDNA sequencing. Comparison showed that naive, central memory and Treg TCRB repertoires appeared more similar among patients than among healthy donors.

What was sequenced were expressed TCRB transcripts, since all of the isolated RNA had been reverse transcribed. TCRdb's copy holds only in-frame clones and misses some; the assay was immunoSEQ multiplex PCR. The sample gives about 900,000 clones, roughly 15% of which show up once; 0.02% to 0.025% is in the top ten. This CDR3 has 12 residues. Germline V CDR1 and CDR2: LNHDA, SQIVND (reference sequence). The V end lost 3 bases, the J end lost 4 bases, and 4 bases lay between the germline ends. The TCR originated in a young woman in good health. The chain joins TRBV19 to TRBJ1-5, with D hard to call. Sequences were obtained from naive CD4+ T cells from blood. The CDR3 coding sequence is TGTGCCAGTAGTATTGGTAATCAGCCCCAGCATTTT. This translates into CASSIGNQPQHF.